These 18 T cell receptor beta chains share one sample of origin, sequenced in a study of T cell responses to AZD1222 COVID-19 vaccine. Profiling relied on immunoSEQ multiplex PCR, and the TCRdb table lists in-frame clones only, not all of them. This table has some 110,000 clones, 88% appearing once. The sample here was peripheral blood, taken on day 0 of AZD1222 vaccination. The receptors come from an adult in good health.

This sequence joins TRBV9 and TRBJ2-5; a possible D gene is TRBD2 (6 bases). The CDR3 has 14 residues. Trimming removed 2 bases from V and 4 bases from J, with 12 bases in between. Germline V CDR1 and CDR2: SGDLS, YYNGEE. CDR3 loop: CASSVSGTGETQYF. CDR3 nucleotide sequence: TGTGCCAGCAGCGTCTCCGGGACTGGAGAGACCCAGTACTTC.

The chain uses TRBV15 and TRBJ2-5, with 10 positions matching TRBD1. Germline V lookup: CDR1 LNHNV, CDR2 YYDKDF (reference sequence). CDR3 length: 13 residues. V shed 11 bases, J shed 4 bases, and the junction held 7 bases outside the gene matches. In nucleotides, the CDR3 is TGTGCCGCCGCGACAGGGGGCACAGAGACCCAGTACTTC. Its translation is CAAATGGTETQYF.

This sequence joins TRBV9 and TRBJ2-1; no reliable D call. V lost 2 bases and J lost 10, with 16 bases in between. CDR1 SGDLS and CDR2 YYNGEE come from the germline V gene. This CDR3 is built from 14 residues. The CDR3 sequence is CASSVTARVGEQFF. In DNA form, the CDR3 reads TGTGCCAGCAGCGTGACCGCTAGGGTTGGGGAGCAGTTCTTC.

V usage is TRBV18 and J usage is TRBJ2-3; 12 bases match TRBD2. In germline, CDR1 is KGHSH, CDR2 LQKENI. The CDR3 spans 17 residues. Germline trimming cut 4 bases from V and 2 bases from J; bases unmatched to any gene: 7. The CDR3 protein is CASSLIRTSGTTDTQYF. As DNA, the CDR3 is TGTGCCAGCTCACTAATCCGGACTAGCGGGACCACAGATACGCAGTATTTT.

In DNA, the CDR3 is TGTGCCAGCAGTTTCCGGGGCTCCTACAATGAGCAGTTCTTC. Its protein product is CASSFRGSYNEQFF. The chain uses TRBV6-5 and TRBJ2-1, with D perhaps matching TRBD2 (5 bases). CDR1 and CDR2 from the germline V gene are MNHEY and SVGAGI. The CDR3 sequence is 14 residues long. Trimming stripped 4 bases from V and 0 bases from J, with 7 bases between.

This clone appeared a few times. The V gene is TRBV2, the J gene TRBJ1-1; D is ambiguous. The CDR3 is 13 residues long. From germline, CDR1 is SNHLY and CDR2 FYNNEI. Trimming stripped 4 bases from V and 0 bases from J, with 6 bases between. CDR3 protein: CASSGSMNTEAFF. As DNA, the CDR3 is TGTGCCAGCAGTGGAAGCATGAACACTGAAGCTTTCTTT.

This clone appeared once. The rearrangement joins TRBV2 to TRBJ1-1, with 12 nucleotides matching TRBD1. V trimming: 6 bases; J trimming: 5 bases; junction bases outside the gene matches: 7. Germline-derived CDR1 and CDR2 are SNHLY and FYNNEI. This CDR3 is built from 15 residues. CDR3 residues: CASRSGTGGPTEAFF. The CDR3 bases are TGTGCCAGCAGAAGTGGGACAGGGGGCCCAACTGAAGCTTTCTTT.

The sample holds one count of this clone. J is TRBJ2-1 and V is TRBV5-1; no reliable D call. Germline CDR1 reads SGHRS; CDR2 reads YFSETQ. The CDR3 has 14 residues. The V end was cut by 3 bases, the J end by 7 bases, with 14 bases between. The CDR3 sequence: CASSSGRDANEQFF. The CDR3 nucleotides are TGCGCCAGCAGCTCGGGTAGGGATGCGAATGAGCAGTTCTTC.

The V call is TRBV5-5, the J call TRBJ2-7, with unresolved D. Germline V gene data show CDR1 as SGHKS and CDR2 as YYEKEE (reference sequence). The CDR3 length is 15 residues. V lost 4 bases and J lost 2, with 16 bases in between. The CDR3 loop is CASSVTPAGPYEQYF. The CDR3 nucleotides are TGTGCCAGCAGCGTAACACCCGCAGGCCCCTACGAGCAGTACTTC.

CDR3 sequence reads: CASRTGGYGNQPQHF. The CDR3 nucleotides read TGTGCCAGCAGGACAGGGGGTTACGGCAATCAGCCCCAGCATTTT. The rearrangement joins TRBV28 to TRBJ1-5; 9 bases align to TRBD1. The CDR3 covers 15 residues. In germline, CDR1 is MDHEN, CDR2 SYDVKM. V was clipped by 6 bases and J by 2 bases; unmatched bases: 5.

This CDR3 is CASSPPGQGNSPLHF. CDR3 in DNA: TGTGCCAGCAGCCCACCCGGACAGGGGAATTCACCCCTCCACTTT. The V and J genes are TRBV7-9 and TRBJ1-6; TRBD1 matches at 9 bases. J lost 7 bases, V lost 5 bases, and 6 bases had no gene match. The CDR3 is 15 amino acids. CDR1 is SEHNR and CDR2 is FQNEAQ in the germline V gene (reference sequence). The full variable domain, its missing parts supplied by reference TRBV7-9 and TRBJ1-6, is DTGVSQNPRHKITKRGQNVTFRCDPISEHNRLYWYRQTLGQGPEFLTYFQNEAQLEKSRLLSDRFSAERPKGSFSTLEIQRTEQGDSAMYLCASSPPGQGNSPLHFGNGTRLTVT.

A word on this clone: An end of the junction differs from the germline gene, which may be a read error. The rearrangement uses TRBV11-2 and TRBJ2-5, with D possibly being TRBD1 (6 bases). CDR1 is SGHAT, CDR2 FQNNGV, per germline. The CDR3 length is 14 residues. CDR3 in amino acids: CASSLDRRKETQYF. The DNA of the CDR3 is TGTGCCAGCAGCCTAGACAGGCGAAAAGAGACCCAGTACTTC.

This rearrangement joins TRBV28 to TRBJ2-7; TRBD1 aligns across 9 bases. The trim removed 6 bases at V and 2 bases at J, leaving 8 bases unmatched. This CDR3 spans 15 amino acids. Per the germline V gene, CDR1 is MDHEN and CDR2 is SYDVKM. The CDR3 nucleotides read TGTGCCAGCAGACCACCCGGGACAGGGCCCTACGAGCAGTACTTC. Translating it yields CASRPPGTGPYEQYF. Using reference TRBV28 and TRBJ2-7 for the parts outside the CDR3, the full variable domain is DVKVTQSSRYLVKRTGEKVFLECVQDMDHENMFWYRQDPGLGLRLIYFSYDVKMKEKGDIPEGYSVSREKKERFSLILESASTNQTSMYLCASRPPGTGPYEQYFGPGTRLTVT.

V is TRBV18 and J is TRBJ2-2; tentative D call: TRBD1 (5 bases). Trimming took 3 bases from V and 0 from J, leaving 11 bases between them. The CDR3 sequence is 16 residues long. Looked up from germline, CDR1 is KGHSH and CDR2 is LQKENI. CDR3 sequence: CASSPLGPPNTGELFF. For the CDR3, the DNA is TGTGCCAGCTCACCGTTGGGGCCTCCGAACACCGGGGAGCTGTTTTTT.

Turning to this clone: A far larger clone is only one base removed, so a read error is likely. The rearrangement uses TRBV2 and TRBJ1-5; TRBD1 might be the D (5 bases). The germline gives CDR1 SNHLY, CDR2 FYNNEI. The CDR3 sequence is 15 residues long. CDR3 residues: CACSEEGTGSQPQHF. DNA of the CDR3: TGTGCCTGCAGTGAGGAGGGGACGGGTAGTCAGCCCCAGCATTTT.

This sequence joins TRBV3-1 (or the pseudogene TRBV3-2) and TRBJ2-7; possible D gene TRBD2, 6 bases. CDR1 is LGHDT, CDR2 YNNKEL, per germline (reference sequence). The CDR3 totals 13 residues. The V and J ends lost 3 bases and 7 bases respectively, with 13 bases between them. For the CDR3, the DNA is TGTGCCAGCAGCCACGGGTCCGCGGGAGAGCAGTACTTC. Translated: CASSHGSAGEQYF.

The chain couples TRBV2 to TRBJ2-7, with D possibly TRBD1 on 6 matching bases. The V gene lost 6 bases and the J gene lost 0 bases, with 12 bases spanning the gap. Germline CDR1 reads SNHLY; CDR2 reads FYNNEI. The CDR3 has 14 residues. CDR3 coding DNA: TGTGCCAGCAGAGCTCAGGGGAGCTCCTACGAGCAGTACTTC. Its translation is CASRAQGSSYEQYF. The whole variable domain, remainder taken from reference TRBV2 and TRBJ2-7, is EPEVTQTPSHQVTQMGQEVILRCVPISNHLYFYWYRQILGQKVEFLVSFYNNEISEKSEIFDDQFSVERPDGSNFTLKIRSTKLEDSAMYFCASRAQGSSYEQYFGPGTRLTVT.

The chain combines TRBV9 with TRBJ2-1, with 7 nucleotides matching TRBD1. The V and J ends lost 4 bases and 7 bases, in that order; junction bases with no gene match: 8. This CDR3 spans 14 amino acids. CDR1 and CDR2 (germline): SGDLS, YYNGEE. CDR3 sequence (DNA): TGTGCCAGCAGCCCTAGTACAGGGGTGAATGAGCAGTTCTTC. Protein product: CASSPSTGVNEQFF.